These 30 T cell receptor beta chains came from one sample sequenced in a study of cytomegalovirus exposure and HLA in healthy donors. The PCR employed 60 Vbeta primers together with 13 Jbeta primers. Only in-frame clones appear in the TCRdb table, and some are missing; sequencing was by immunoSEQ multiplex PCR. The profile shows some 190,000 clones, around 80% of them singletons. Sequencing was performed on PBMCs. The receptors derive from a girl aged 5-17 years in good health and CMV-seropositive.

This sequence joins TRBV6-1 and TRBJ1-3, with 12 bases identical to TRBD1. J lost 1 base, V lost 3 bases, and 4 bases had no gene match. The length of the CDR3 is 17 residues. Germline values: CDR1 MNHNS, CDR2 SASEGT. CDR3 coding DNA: TGTGCCAGCAGTGATGGGACAGGGGGCAAGTCTGGAAACACCATATATTTT. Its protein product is CASSDGTGGKSGNTIYF.

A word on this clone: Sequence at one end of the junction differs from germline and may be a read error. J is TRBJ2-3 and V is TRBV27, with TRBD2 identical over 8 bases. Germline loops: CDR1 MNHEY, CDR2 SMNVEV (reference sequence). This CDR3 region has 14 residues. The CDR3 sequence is CAGRLAKRADTQYF. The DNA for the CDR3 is TGTGCCGGCAGACTAGCGAAAAGGGCAGATACGCAGTATTTT.

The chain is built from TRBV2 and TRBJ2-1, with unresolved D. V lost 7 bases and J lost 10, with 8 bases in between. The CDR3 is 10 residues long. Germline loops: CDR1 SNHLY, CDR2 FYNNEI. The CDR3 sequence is CASKFSEQFF. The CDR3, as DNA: TGTGCCAGCAAATTTAGCGAGCAGTTCTTC.

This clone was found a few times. The CDR3 is CATKRGLAEAFF. The CDR3 DNA is TGTGCCACCAAGAGAGGGCTGGCTGAAGCTTTCTTT. The genes are TRBV6-5 and TRBJ1-1; no firm D call. Trimming pared 10 bases from V and 6 bases from J, leaving 15 bases between. The germline CDR1 and CDR2 sequences are MNHEY and SVGAGI. This CDR3 comprises 12 residues.

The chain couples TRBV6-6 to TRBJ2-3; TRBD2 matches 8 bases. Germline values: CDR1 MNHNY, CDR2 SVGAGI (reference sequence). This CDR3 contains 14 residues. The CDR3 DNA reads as TGTGTTACTAGCGGATTTTTACCCACAGATACGCAGTATTTT. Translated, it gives CVTSGFLPTDTQYF.

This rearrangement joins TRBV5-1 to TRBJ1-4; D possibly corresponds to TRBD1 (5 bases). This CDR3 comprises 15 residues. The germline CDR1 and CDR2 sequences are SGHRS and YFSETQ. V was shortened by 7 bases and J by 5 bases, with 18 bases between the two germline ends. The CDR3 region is CASSNARQINEKLFF. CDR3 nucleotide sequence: TGCGCCAGCTCAAACGCCCGACAGATAAATGAAAAACTGTTTTTT.

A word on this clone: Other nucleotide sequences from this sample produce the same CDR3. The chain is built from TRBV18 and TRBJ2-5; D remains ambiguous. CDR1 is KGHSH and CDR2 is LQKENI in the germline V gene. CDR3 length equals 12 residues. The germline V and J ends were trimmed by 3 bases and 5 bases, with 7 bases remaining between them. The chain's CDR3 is CASSPSGETQYF. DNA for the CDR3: TGTGCCAGCTCACCTTCCGGGGAGACCCAGTACTTC.

CDR3 sequence (DNA): TGTGCCAGCAGCTTGGCAGGGACAGGGGTGACAGATACGCAGTATTTT. Amino acid sequence: CASSLAGTGVTDTQYF. The genes are TRBV5-4 and TRBJ2-3, with 10 positions matching TRBD1. The V and J ends lost 0 bases and 3 bases, in that order; junction bases with no gene match: 4. Per the germline V gene, CDR1 is SGHNT and CDR2 is YYREEE (reference sequence). The CDR3 is 16 amino acids.

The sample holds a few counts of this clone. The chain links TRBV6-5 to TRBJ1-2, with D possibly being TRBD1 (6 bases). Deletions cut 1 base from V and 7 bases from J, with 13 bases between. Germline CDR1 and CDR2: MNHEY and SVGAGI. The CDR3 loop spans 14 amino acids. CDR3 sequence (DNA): TGTGCCAGCAGTTACTGGCAGGGGACGGGTGGCTACACCTTC. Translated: CASSYWQGTGGYTF.

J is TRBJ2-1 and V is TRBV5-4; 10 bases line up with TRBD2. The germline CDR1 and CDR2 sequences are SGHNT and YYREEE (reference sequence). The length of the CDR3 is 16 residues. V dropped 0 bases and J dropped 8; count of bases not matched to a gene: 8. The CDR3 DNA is TGTGCCAGCAGCTTGGGATCTAGCGGGAGTTACGATGAGCAGTTCTTC. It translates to CASSLGSSGSYDEQFF.

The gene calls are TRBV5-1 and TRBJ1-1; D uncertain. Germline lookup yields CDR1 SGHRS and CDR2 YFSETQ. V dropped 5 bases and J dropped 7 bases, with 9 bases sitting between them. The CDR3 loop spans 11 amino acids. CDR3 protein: CASREGIEAFF. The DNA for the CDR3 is TGCGCCAGCAGGGAGGGTATTGAAGCTTTCTTT.

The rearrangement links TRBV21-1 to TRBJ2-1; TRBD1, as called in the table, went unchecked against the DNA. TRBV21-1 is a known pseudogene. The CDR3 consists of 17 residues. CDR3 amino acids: CASSKVSQGGSYNEQFF. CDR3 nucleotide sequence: TGTGCCAGCAGCAAAGTAAGCCAGGGGGGTTCCTACAATGAGCAGTTCTTC.

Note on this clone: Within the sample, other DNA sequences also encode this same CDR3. The CDR3 DNA is TGTGCCAGTAGTATTGCGGGAGTAGCGTACGAGCAGTACTTC. Protein: CASSIAGVAYEQYF. This chain joins TRBV19 and TRBJ2-7; 7 bases fit TRBD2. The CDR3 extends over 14 amino acids. CDR1 and CDR2 (germline): LNHDA, SQIVND (reference sequence). J was trimmed by 4 bases and V by 3 bases; bases with no gene match: 6.

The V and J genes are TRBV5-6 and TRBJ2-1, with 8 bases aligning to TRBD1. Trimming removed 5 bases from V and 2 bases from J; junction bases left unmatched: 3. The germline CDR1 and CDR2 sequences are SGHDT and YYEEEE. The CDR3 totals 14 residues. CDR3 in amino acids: CASRADRAYNEQFF. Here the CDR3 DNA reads TGTGCCAGCAGGGCGGACAGGGCCTACAATGAGCAGTTCTTC.

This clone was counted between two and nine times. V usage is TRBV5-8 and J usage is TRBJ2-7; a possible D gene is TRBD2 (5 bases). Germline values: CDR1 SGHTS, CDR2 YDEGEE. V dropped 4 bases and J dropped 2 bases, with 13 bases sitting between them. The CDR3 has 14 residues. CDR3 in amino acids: CASSQTSGTYEQYF. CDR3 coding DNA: TGTGCCAGCAGCCAGACGTCGGGGACCTACGAGCAGTACTTC.

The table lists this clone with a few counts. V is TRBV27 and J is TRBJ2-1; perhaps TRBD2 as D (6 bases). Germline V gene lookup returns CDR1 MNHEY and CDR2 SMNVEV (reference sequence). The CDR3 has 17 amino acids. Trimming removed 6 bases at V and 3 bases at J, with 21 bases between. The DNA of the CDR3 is TGTGCCAGCAGAAGCTCCTCCCGGGACTTTTACTACAATGAGCAGTTCTTC. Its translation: CASRSSSRDFYYNEQFF.

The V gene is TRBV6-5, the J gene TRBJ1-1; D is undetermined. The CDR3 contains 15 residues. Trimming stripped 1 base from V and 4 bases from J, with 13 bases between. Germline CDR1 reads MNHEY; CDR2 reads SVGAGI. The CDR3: CASSYLGIRGTEAFF. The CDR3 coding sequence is TGTGCCAGCAGTTACTTAGGGATTCGGGGCACTGAAGCTTTCTTT.

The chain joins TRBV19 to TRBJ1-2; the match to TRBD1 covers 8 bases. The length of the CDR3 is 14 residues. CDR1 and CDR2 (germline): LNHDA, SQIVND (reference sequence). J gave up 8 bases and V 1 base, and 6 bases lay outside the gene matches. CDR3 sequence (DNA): TGTGCCAGTAGTATAGCCGGACAGGGCTACGGCTACACCTTC. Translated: CASSIAGQGYGYTF.

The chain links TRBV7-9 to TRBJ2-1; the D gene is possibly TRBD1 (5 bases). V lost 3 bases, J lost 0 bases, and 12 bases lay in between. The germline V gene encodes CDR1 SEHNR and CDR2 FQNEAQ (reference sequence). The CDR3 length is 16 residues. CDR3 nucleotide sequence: TGTGCCAGCAGCTTCCTAGACAGTCTCTCCTACAATGAGCAGTTCTTC. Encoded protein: CASSFLDSLSYNEQFF.

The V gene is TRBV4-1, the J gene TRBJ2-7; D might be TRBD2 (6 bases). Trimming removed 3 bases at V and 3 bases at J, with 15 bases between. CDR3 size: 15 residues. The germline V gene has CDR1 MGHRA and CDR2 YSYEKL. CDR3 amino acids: CASSQTGTASYEQYF. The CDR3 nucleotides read TGCGCCAGCAGCCAGACCGGGACTGCTAGCTACGAGCAGTACTTC.

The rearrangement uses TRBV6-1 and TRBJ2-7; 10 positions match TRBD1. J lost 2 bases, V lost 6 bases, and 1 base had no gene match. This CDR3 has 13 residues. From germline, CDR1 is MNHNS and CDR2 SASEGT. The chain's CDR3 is CASRGQGTYEQYF. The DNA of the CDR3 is TGTGCCAGCAGGGGACAGGGGACCTACGAGCAGTACTTC.

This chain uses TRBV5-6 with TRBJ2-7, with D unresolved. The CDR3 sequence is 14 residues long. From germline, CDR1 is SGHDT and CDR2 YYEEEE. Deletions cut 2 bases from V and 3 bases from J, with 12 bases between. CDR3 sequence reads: CASSFAAKNYEQYF. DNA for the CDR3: TGTGCCAGCAGCTTTGCAGCGAAAAACTACGAGCAGTACTTC.

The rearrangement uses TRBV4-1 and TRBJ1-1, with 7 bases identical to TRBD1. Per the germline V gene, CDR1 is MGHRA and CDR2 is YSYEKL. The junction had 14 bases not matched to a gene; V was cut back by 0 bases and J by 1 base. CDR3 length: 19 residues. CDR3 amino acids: CASSQDRRTGYFSNTEAFF. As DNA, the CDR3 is TGCGCCAGCAGCCAAGATCGGAGGACAGGCTATTTCTCGAACACTGAAGCTTTCTTT.

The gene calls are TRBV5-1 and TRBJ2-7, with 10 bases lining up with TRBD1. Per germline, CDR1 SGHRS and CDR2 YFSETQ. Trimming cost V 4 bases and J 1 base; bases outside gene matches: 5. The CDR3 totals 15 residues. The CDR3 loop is CASSDRDRGSYEQYF. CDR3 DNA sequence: TGCGCCAGCAGCGACCGGGACAGGGGATCCTACGAGCAGTACTTC.

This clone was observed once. The CDR3 DNA reads as TGTGCCAGCAGCCCTAGGACAGGGACCAGCCGGAACACTGAAGCTTTCTTT. Its translation is CASSPRTGTSRNTEAFF. The rearrangement joins TRBV9 to TRBJ1-1; 8 bases are shared with TRBD1. V trimming: 4 bases; J trimming: 1 base; junction bases outside the gene matches: 12. The V gene's germline CDR1 is SGDLS and CDR2 YYNGEE. This CDR3 contains 17 residues.

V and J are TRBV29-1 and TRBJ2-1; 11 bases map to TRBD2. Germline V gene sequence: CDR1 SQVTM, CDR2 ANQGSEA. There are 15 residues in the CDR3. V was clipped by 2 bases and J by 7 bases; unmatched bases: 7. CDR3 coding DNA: TGCAGCGTTGAACCACTAGCGGGAGAGGATAATGAGCAGTTCTTC. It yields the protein CSVEPLAGEDNEQFF.

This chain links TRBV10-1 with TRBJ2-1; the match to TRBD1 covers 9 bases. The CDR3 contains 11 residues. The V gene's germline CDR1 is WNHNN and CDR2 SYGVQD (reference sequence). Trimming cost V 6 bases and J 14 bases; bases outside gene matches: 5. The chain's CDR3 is CASRGTGRKFF. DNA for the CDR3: TGCGCCAGCAGGGGGACAGGGAGGAAGTTCTTC.

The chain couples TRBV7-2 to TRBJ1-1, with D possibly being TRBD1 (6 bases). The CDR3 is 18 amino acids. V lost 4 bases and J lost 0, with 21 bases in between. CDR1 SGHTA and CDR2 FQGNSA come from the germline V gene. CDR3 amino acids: CASSSSGSRGGMNTEAFF. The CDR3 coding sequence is TGTGCCAGCAGCTCTAGCGGGAGCAGGGGAGGTATGAACACTGAAGCTTTCTTT.

The CDR3 DNA reads TGTGCCATCAAGCGACAGGGGGAGAACACTGAAGCTTTCTTT. Encoded protein: CAIKRQGENTEAFF. The chain carries TRBV6-1 and TRBJ1-1; TRBD1 matches 9 bases. With V trimmed by 10 bases and J by 1 base, 7 bases remained unmatched. CDR1 is MNHNS, CDR2 SASEGT, per germline. The CDR3 length is 14 residues.

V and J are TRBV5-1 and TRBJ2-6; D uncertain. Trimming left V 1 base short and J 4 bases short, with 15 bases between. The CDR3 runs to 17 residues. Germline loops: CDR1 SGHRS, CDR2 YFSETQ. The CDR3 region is CASSLPPLAAGANVLTF. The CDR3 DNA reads TGCGCCAGCAGCTTGCCTCCGCTTGCGGCGGGGGCCAACGTCCTGACTTTC.